The source of this TCR beta chain is a study of T-cell reconstitution after alpha-beta-depleted transplantation in children. This clonotype was observed a handful of times. Preparation of the TCRbeta library involved a method that used unique molecular identifiers. Via MiXCR, TCRdb re-called the PCR reads, giving one row per CDR3 protein. There are some 590,000 distinct CDR3 sequences in the sample; about 10% occur only once, and about 4.3% lies in the top ten. The length of the CDR3 is 13 residues. Germline V gene lookup returns CDR1 MNHNY and CDR2 SVGAGI (reference sequence). V was clipped by 9 bases and J by 3 bases, with 11 bases between them.

Here the sequenced sample was PBMCs from the stem cell graft donor, taken from the stem cell graft. The TCR was taken from a human donor who donated a stem cell graft to a child with acute myeloid leukemia. The chain couples TRBV6-6 to TRBJ1-4, with D uncertain. The CDR3 nucleotides are TGTGCCAGTTCGGGGTGGTCTAATGAAAAACTGTTTTTT. It is translated as CASSGWSNEKLFF.